Listed below are T cell receptor beta chains from one sample, sequenced in a study of blood T cell repertoires in COVID-19. Here immunoSEQ multiplex PCR was the method, and the copy in TCRdb shows in-frame clones only, minus some. This table holds roughly 39,000 clones, approximately 90% found once. The sample consisted of peripheral blood. The source of these receptors is a human donor in a cohort sampled during active COVID-19. CDR3s include the opening cysteine and the closing phenylalanine or tryptophan. Each record gives: V gene, J gene, D gene, clone size, CDR3 DNA, CDR3 protein. The D gene is left open where the match is weak. Clone size is shown for a subset of rows, as once, few, many or a class of expanded clone.

V gene: TRBV6-5
J gene: TRBJ1-2
D gene: -
clone size: -
CDR3 DNA: TGTGCCAGCAGTTACTCGAGTACTGCGGGCTATGGCTACACCTTC
CDR3 protein: CASSYSSTAGYGYTF

V gene: TRBV4-2
J gene: TRBJ2-5
D gene: TRBD2
clone size: -
CDR3 DNA: TGTGCCAGCAGCCTCTCTAGCGGGGGGGAGGAGACCCAGTACTTC
CDR3 protein: CASSLSSGGEETQYF

V gene: TRBV7-3
J gene: TRBJ2-3
D gene: -
clone size: -
CDR3 DNA: TGTGCCAGCAGCTTTTCTCGGGGACTCGGGGCAGATACGCAGTATTTT
CDR3 protein: CASSFSRGLGADTQYF

V gene: TRBV15
J gene: TRBJ2-5
D gene: TRBD2
clone size: once
CDR3 DNA: TGTGCCACCAGCAGAGAAAAACTAGCGGGAGAGGGAGAGACCCAGTACTTC
CDR3 protein: CATSREKLAGEGETQYF

V gene: TRBV5-1
J gene: TRBJ1-1
D gene: -
clone size: -
CDR3 DNA: TGCGCCAGCAGCTTACAGGGTACTGGGATCTCTTACACTGAAGCTTTCTTT
CDR3 protein: CASSLQGTGISYTEAFF

V gene: TRBV5-6
J gene: TRBJ2-6
D gene: -
clone size: once
CDR3 DNA: TGTGCCAGCACAGGGGTTGTTTTTTCTGGGGCCAACGTCCTGACTTTC
CDR3 protein: CASTGVVFSGANVLTF

V gene: TRBV6-2/TRBV6-3
J gene: TRBJ1-6
D gene: TRBD1
clone size: -
CDR3 DNA: TGTGCCAGCAGTACCCGGGACAGGTCTCCCCTCCACTTT
CDR3 protein: CASSTRDRSPLHF

V gene: TRBV6-5
J gene: TRBJ2-2
D gene: -
clone size: -
CDR3 DNA: TGTGCCAGCTTCGGGGGGAACACCGGGGAGCTGTTTTTT
CDR3 protein: CASFGGNTGELFF

V gene: TRBV20-1
J gene: TRBJ2-1
D gene: TRBD1
clone size: -
CDR3 DNA: TGCAGTGCTAGTTGGGAGGGGACAGGGAACAATGAGCAGTTCTTC
CDR3 protein: CSASWEGTGNNEQFF

V gene: TRBV19
J gene: TRBJ2-5
D gene: -
clone size: -
CDR3 DNA: TGTGCCAGTAGTATCGGCAGGGGGGAAGAGACCCAGTACTTC
CDR3 protein: CASSIGRGEETQYF

V gene: TRBV28
J gene: TRBJ1-2
D gene: -
clone size: -
CDR3 DNA: TGTGCCAGCAGTTTAGGCGGCGAAAACTATGGCTACACCTTC
CDR3 protein: CASSLGGENYGYTF

V gene: TRBV6-5
J gene: TRBJ2-5
D gene: -
clone size: -
CDR3 DNA: TGTGCCAGCAGTTACTCGATTTCTGAGAGAGAGACCCAGTACTTC
CDR3 protein: CASSYSISERETQYF

V gene: TRBV5-1
J gene: TRBJ2-2
D gene: -
clone size: few
CDR3 DNA: TGCGCCAGCAGATCGACAGCGGGGGAGCTGTTTTTT
CDR3 protein: CASRSTAGELFF

V gene: TRBV6-5
J gene: TRBJ2-1
D gene: TRBD2
clone size: -
CDR3 DNA: TGTGCCAGCAGTTCCCTCGGACTAGCGGGGGGGTATGAGCAGTTCTTC
CDR3 protein: CASSSLGLAGGYEQFF